The clone carrying this T cell receptor (beta chain) was recorded a few times. The antigen is not known. This specimen belongs to a study of cytomegalovirus exposure and HLA in healthy donors. General study points: Most TCR sequences were seen very rarely across donors, but some public TCRs occurred in many. It was assumed in the presence/absence analyses that sequencing depth was roughly uniform across donors. There were several of the most significant clusters that appeared linked to common viral pathogens in a later analysis. As a later analysis showed, a missense DCLRE1C variant was linked to trimming of TCR beta V- and J-genes.

PCR amplification relied on 60 Vbeta primers (plus 13 Jbeta primers). Sequencing was performed with immunoSEQ multiplex PCR; in TCRdb, only in-frame clones are kept and a portion is missing. This table holds 150,000 to 200,000 clones, more than 65% found once. The germline V gene encodes CDR1 MGHRA and CDR2 YSYEKL. With 4 bases clipped from V and 1 base from J, the junction kept 3 bases outside the gene matches. The length of the CDR3 is 14 residues. The material sequenced was PBMCs. This receptor was identified in a woman between 25 and 40 years old in good health and CMV-seronegative. V gene TRBV4-1 combines with J gene TRBJ1-1; 7 bases line up with TRBD1. CDR3 nucleotides: TGCGCCAGCAGCCCCGGACAGGCGAACACTGAAGCTTTCTTT. This encodes CASSPGQANTEAFF.